This entry features one TCR beta chain sequence. What it binds is not known. These data come from a study of PD-1 blockade in classical Hodgkin lymphoma. Losses at the gene ends were 4 bases for V and 4 bases for J; bases not matched to a gene: 9. The CDR3 has 16 amino acids. Per germline, CDR1 MNHNS and CDR2 SASEGT. Study results and limitations: Complete responders' baseline diversity resembled that of newly diagnosed patients. Newly diagnosed patients were said to have less baseline TCR diversity than healthy donors did.

Only in-frame clones appear in the TCRdb table, and some are missing; sequencing was by immunoSEQ multiplex PCR. This repertoire shows about 93,000 clones, about four fifths found once; its top ten account for roughly 15%. Brentuximab vedotin exposure varied among the patients, all of whom had relapsed after autologous stem cell transplantation. The sequences come from peripheral blood mononuclear cells (PBMCs), collected before the second cycle of nivolumab. This receptor was identified in a human donor with classical Hodgkin lymphoma. The chain carries TRBV6-1 and TRBJ1-5, with 8 positions matching TRBD1. This chain's CDR3 is CASSGGGTGQNQPQHF. CDR3 DNA sequence: TGTGCCAGCAGTGGGGGGGGGACAGGCCAAAATCAGCCCCAGCATTTT.